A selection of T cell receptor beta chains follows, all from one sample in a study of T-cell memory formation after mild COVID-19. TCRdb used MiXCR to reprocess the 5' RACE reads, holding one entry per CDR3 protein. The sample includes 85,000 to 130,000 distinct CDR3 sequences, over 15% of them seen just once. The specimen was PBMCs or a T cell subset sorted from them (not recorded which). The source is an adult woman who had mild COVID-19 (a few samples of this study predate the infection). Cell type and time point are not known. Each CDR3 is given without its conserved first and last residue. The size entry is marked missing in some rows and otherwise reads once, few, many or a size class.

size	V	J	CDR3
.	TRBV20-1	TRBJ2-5	SARGAGGSGEETQY
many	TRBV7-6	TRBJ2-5	ASSLLAGKSETQY
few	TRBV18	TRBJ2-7	ASSPPVGGSYEQY
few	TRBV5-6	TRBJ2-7	ASSPPGTGIYEQY
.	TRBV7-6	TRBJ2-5	ASSLAPGEETQY
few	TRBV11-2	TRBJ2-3	ASSLVGPGWVADTQY
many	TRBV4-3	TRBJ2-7	ASSQDVTDRSYEQY
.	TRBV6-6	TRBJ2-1	ASSEGYNEQF
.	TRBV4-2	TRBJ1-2	ASSPGDSPYGYT
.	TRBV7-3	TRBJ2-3	ASSYGTSGPADTQY
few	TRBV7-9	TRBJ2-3	ASSSSGQQPAQY